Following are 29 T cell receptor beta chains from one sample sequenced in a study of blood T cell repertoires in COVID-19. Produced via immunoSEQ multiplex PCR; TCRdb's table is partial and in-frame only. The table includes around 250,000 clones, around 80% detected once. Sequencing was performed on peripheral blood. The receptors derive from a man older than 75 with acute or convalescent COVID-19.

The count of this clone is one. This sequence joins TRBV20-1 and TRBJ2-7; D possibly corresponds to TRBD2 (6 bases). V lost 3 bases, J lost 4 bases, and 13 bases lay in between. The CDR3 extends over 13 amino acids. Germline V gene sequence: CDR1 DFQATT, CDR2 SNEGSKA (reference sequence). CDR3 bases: TGCAGTGCTAGTGGCGGGACCCTTTACGAGCAGTACTTC. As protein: CSASGGTLYEQYF.

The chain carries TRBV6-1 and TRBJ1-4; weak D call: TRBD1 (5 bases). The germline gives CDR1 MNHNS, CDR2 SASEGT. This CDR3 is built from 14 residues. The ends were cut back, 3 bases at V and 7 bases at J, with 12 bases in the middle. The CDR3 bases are TGTGCCAGCAGTGATGGGACTTTGGGTGAAAAACTGTTTTTT. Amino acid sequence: CASSDGTLGEKLFF.

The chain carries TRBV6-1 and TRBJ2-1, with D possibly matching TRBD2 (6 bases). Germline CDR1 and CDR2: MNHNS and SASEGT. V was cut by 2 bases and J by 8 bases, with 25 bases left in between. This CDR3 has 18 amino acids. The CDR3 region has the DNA TGTGCCAGCAGTGAAACCCAGCTCCCGTCAGGGAGGTTACATGAGCAGTTCTTC. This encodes CASSETQLPSGRLHEQFF.

Written as DNA, the CDR3 is TGTGCCAGCAGTACACTAGCGGCCTACAGCAATGAGCAGTTCTTC. It specifies CASSTLAAYSNEQFF. The chain combines TRBV2 with TRBJ2-1, with 8 bases identical to TRBD2. Trimming removed 5 bases from V and 6 bases from J; junction bases left unmatched: 9. Germline V gene data show CDR1 as SNHLY and CDR2 as FYNNEI. This CDR3 region has 15 residues. Full variable domain (rest looked up from reference TRBV2 and TRBJ2-1): EPEVTQTPSHQVTQMGQEVILRCVPISNHLYFYWYRQILGQKVEFLVSFYNNEISEKSEIFDDQFSVERPDGSNFTLKIRSTKLEDSAMYFCASSTLAAYSNEQFFGPGTRLTVL.

The CDR3: CAISDRGRNLESGYTF. CDR3 bases: TGTGCCATCAGTGACAGGGGGCGAAATCTGGAAAGTGGCTACACCTTC. V and J are TRBV10-3 and TRBJ1-2; the match to TRBD1 covers 8 bases. The CDR3 runs 16 residues. V lost 3 bases, J lost 7 bases, and 13 bases stayed unmatched. Germline CDR1 ENHRY, CDR2 SYGVKD.

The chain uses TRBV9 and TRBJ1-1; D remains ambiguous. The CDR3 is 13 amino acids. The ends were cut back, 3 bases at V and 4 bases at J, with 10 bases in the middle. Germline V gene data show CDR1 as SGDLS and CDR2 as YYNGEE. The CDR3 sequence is CASSGLTGTEAFF. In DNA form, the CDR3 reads TGTGCCAGCAGCGGCCTGACGGGCACTGAAGCTTTCTTT.

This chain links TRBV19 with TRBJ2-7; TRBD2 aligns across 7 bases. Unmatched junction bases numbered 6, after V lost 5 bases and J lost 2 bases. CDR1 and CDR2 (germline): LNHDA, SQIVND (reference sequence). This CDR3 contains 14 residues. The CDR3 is CASSLGSGPYEQYF. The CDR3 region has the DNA TGTGCCAGTAGTCTCGGTAGCGGGCCCTACGAGCAGTACTTC.

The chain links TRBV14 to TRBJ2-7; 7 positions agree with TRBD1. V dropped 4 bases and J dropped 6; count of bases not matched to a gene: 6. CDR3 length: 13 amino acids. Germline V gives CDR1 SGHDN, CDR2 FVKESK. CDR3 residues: CASSRFDRAEQYF. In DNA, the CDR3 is TGTGCCAGCAGCCGATTTGACAGGGCCGAGCAGTACTTC.

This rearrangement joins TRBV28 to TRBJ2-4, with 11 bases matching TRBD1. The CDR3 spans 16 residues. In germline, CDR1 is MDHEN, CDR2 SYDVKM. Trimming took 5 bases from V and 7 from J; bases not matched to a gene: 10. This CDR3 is CASSPARTGGANIQYF. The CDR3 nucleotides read TGTGCCAGCAGTCCAGCCCGGACAGGGGGCGCGAACATTCAGTACTTC. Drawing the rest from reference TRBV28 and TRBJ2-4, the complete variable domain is DVKVTQSSRYLVKRTGEKVFLECVQDMDHENMFWYRQDPGLGLRLIYFSYDVKMKEKGDIPEGYSVSREKKERFSLILESASTNQTSMYLCASSPARTGGANIQYFGAGTRLSVL.

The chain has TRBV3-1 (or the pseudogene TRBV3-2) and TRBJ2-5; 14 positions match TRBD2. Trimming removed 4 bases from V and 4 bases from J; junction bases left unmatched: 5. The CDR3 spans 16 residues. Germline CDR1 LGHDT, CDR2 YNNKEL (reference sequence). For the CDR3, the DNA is TGTGCCAGCAGCCGTCCCGGGACTAGCGGGAGAGAGACCCAGTACTTC. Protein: CASSRPGTSGRETQYF.

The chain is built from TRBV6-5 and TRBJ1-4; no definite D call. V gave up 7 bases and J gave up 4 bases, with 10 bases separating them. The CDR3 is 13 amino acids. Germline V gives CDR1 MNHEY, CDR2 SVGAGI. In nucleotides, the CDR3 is TGTGCCAGCATACTCACGGGTAATGAAAAACTGTTTTTT. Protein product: CASILTGNEKLFF.

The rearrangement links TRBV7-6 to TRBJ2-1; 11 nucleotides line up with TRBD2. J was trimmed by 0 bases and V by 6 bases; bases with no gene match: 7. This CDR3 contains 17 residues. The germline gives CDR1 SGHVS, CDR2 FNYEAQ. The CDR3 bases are TGTGCCAGCAGTCCCGGGACTAGCGGTAACTCCTACAATGAGCAGTTCTTC. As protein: CASSPGTSGNSYNEQFF.

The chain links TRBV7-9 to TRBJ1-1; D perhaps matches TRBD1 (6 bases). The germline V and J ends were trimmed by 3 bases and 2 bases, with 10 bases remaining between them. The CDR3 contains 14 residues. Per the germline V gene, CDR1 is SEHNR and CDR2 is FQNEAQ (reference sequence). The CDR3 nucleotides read TGTGCCAGCAGCTTGGACAGCCCAAACACTGAAGCTTTCTTT. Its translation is CASSLDSPNTEAFF.

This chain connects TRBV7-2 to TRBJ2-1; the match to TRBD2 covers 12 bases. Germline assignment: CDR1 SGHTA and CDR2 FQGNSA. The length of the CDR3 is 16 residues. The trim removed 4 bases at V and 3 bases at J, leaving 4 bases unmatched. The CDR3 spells CASSSSLAGGYNEQFF. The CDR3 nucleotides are TGTGCCAGCAGCTCATCACTAGCGGGGGGCTACAATGAGCAGTTCTTC.

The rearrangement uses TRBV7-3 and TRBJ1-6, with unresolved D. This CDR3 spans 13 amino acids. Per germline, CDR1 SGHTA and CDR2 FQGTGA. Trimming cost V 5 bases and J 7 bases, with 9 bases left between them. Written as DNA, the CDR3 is TGTGCCAGCAGCCCGTATGCGAATTCACCCCTCCACTTT. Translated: CASSPYANSPLHF. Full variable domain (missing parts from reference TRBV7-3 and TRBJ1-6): GAGVSQTPSNKVTEKGKYVELRCDPISGHTALYWYRQSLGQGPEFLIYFQGTGAADDSGLPNDRFFAVRPEGSVSTLKIQRTERGDSAVYLCASSPYANSPLHFGNGTRLTVT.

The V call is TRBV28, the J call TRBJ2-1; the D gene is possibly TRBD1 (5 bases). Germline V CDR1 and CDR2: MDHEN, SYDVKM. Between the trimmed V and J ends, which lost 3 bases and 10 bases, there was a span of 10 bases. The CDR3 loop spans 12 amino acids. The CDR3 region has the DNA TGTGCCAGCAGTTTGGTGGGGCGGGAGCAGTTCTTC. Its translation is CASSLVGREQFF.

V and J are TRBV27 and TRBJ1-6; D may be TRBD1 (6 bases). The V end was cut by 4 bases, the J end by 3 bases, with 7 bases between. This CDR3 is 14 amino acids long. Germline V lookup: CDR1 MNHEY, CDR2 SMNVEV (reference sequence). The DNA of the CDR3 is TGTGCCAGCAGTTCGGGACACTATAATTCACCCCTCCACTTT. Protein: CASSSGHYNSPLHF.

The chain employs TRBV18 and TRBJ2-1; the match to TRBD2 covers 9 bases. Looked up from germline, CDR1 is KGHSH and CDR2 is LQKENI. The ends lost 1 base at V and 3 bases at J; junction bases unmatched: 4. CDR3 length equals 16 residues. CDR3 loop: CASSPLSSGDYNEQFF. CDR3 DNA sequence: TGTGCCAGCTCACCACTTTCTAGCGGGGACTACAATGAGCAGTTCTTC.

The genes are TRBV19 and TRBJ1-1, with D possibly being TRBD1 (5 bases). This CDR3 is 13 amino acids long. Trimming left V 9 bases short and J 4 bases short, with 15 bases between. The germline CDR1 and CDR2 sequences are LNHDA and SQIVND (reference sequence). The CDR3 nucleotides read TGTGCCAGCCAGGGTCTGTCTTTCACTGAAGCTTTCTTT. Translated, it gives CASQGLSFTEAFF.

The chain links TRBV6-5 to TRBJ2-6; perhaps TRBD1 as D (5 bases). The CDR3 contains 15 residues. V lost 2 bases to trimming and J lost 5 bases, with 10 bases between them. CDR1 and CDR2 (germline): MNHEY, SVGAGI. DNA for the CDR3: TGTGCCAGCAGTTACGCCAGGGCCTGGGCCAACGTCCTGACTTTC. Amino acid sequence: CASSYARAWANVLTF.

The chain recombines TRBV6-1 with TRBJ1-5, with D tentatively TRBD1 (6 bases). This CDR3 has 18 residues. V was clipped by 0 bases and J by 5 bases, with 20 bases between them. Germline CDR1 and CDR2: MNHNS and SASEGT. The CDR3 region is CASSEAMLLGTPDQPQHF. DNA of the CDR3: TGTGCCAGCAGTGAAGCGATGTTACTGGGGACACCTGATCAGCCCCAGCATTTT.

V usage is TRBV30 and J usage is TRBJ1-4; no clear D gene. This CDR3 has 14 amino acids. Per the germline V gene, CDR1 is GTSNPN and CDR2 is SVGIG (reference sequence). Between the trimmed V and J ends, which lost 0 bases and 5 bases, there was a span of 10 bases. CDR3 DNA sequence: TGTGCCTGGAGTGTACGTTCGGGGAATGAAAAACTGTTTTTT. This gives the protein CAWSVRSGNEKLFF. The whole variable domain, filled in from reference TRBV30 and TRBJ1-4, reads SQTIHQWPATLVQPVGSPLSLECTVEGTSNPNLYWYRQAAGRGLQLLFYSVGIGQISSEVPQNLSASRPQDRQFILSSKKLLLSDSGFYLCAWSVRSGNEKLFFGSGTQLSVL.

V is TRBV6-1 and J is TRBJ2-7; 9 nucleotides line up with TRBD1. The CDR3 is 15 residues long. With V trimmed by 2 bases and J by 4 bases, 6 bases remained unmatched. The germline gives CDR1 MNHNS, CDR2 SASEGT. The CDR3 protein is CASSEPHRGRYEQYF. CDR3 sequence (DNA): TGTGCCAGCAGTGAACCCCACAGGGGGCGGTACGAGCAGTACTTC.

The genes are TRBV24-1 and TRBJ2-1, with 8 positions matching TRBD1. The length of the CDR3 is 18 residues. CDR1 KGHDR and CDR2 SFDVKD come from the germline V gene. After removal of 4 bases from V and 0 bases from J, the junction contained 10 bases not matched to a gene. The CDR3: CATSETAGTGFSYNEQFF. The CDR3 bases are TGTGCCACCAGTGAGACCGCCGGGACAGGCTTCTCCTACAATGAGCAGTTCTTC.

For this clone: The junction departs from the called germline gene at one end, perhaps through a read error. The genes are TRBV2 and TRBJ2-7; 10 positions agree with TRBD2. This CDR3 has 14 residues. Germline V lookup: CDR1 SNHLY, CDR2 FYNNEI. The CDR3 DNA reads TGTGCCAGCAGTAAAGCGGGGGGGGCCTACGAGCAGTACTTC. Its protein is CASSKAGGAYEQYF.

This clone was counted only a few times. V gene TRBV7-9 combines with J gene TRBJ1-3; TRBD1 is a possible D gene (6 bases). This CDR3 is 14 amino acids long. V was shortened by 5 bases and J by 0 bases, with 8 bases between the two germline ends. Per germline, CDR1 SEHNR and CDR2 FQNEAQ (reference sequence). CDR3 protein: CASSLDSSGNTIYF. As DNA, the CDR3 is TGTGCCAGCAGCCTGGACAGCTCTGGAAACACCATATATTTT.

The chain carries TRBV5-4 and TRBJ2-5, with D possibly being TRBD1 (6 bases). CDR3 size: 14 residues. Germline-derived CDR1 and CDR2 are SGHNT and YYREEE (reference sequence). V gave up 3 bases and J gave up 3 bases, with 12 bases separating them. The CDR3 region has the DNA TGTGCCAGCAGCTACCGGGACACTAAAGAGACCCAGTACTTC. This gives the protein CASSYRDTKETQYF.

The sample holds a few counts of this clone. CDR3 residues: CAWSRLAGSRTQYF. CDR3 in DNA: TGTGCCTGGAGTCGACTAGCGGGGTCCAGGACCCAGTACTTC. The rearrangement joins TRBV30 to TRBJ2-5, with 11 nucleotides matching TRBD2. The CDR3 spans 14 residues. V shed 2 bases and J 7 bases; nucleotides not matched to a gene: 6. Looked up from germline, CDR1 is GTSNPN and CDR2 is SVGIG (reference sequence).

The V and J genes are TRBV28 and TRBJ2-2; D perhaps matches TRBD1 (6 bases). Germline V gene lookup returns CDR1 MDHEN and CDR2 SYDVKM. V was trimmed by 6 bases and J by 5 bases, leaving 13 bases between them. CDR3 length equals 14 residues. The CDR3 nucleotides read TGTGCCAGCAGGGACAGAATCAAAACCGGGGAGCTGTTTTTT. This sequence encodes CASRDRIKTGELFF. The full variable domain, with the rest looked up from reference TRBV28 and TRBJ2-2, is DVKVTQSSRYLVKRTGEKVFLECVQDMDHENMFWYRQDPGLGLRLIYFSYDVKMKEKGDIPEGYSVSREKKERFSLILESASTNQTSMYLCASRDRIKTGELFFGEGSRLTVL.